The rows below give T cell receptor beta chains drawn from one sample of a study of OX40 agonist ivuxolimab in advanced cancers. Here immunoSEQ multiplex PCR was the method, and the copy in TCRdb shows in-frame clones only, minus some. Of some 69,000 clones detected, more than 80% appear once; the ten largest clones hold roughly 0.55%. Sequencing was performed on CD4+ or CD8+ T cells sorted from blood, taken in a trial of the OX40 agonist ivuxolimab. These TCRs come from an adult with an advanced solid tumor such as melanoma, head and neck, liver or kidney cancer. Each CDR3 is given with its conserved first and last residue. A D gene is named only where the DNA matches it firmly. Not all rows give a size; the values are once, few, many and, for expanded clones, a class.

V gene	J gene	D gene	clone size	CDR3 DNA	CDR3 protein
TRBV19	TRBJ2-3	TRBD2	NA	TGTGCCAGTATTAGCGGGAGGGCCGGAGCAGATACGCAGTATTTT	CASISGRAGADTQYF
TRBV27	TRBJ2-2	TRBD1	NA	TGTGCCAGCAGTTTTAGACAGGGTTTCGCCGGGGAGCTGTTTTTT	CASSFRQGFAGELFF
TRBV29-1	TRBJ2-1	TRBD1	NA	TGCAGCGTCCTATGGGGACAGCCTTACAATGAGCAGTTCTTC	CSVLWGQPYNEQFF
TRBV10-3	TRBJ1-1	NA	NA	TGTGCCATCAGTGATGGCGGCTTGAACACTGAAGCTTTCTTT	CAISDGGLNTEAFF
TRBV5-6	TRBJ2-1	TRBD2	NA	TGTGCCAGCAGCCGCCGGGAGGGCTCCTACAATGAGCAGTTCTTC	CASSRREGSYNEQFF
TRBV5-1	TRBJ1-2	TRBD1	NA	TGCGCCAGCAGCCCGACAGGGGACAACTATGGCTACACCTTC	CASSPTGDNYGYTF
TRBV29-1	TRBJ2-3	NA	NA	TGCAGCGTTGTTGGCCAGGGCAGGACAGATACGCAGTATTTT	CSVVGQGRTDTQYF
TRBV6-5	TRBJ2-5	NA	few	TGTGCCAGCAGTCAGGTGGGATCTAGAGAGACCCAGTACTTC	CASSQVGSRETQYF
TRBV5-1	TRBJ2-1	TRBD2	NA	TGCGCCAGCAGCTTGGGGACTAGCGAATACAATGAGCAGTTCTTC	CASSLGTSEYNEQFF
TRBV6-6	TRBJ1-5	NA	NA	TGTGCCAGCAGTGCGACAGCTAGCAATCAGCCCCAGCATTTT	CASSATASNQPQHF
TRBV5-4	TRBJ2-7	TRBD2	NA	TGTGCCAGCAGCTTGGCCCTTTCTAGCGGGACCCAATACGAGCAGTACTTC	CASSLALSSGTQYEQYF
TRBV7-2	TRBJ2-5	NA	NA	TGTGCCAGCAGCTTAGATCAAGAGACCCAGTACTTC	CASSLDQETQYF
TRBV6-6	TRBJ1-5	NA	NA	TGTGCCAGCAGTTACGGGAGCAATCAGCCCCAGCATTTT	CASSYGSNQPQHF
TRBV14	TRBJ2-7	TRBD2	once	TGTGCCAGCAGCCTTGGACTAGCGGCCTCTCTGCAGTACTTC	CASSLGLAASLQYF
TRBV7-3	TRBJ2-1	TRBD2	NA	TGTGCCAGCAGCTTAATTTGGGCTAGCGGGAGTAATGAGCAGTTCTTC	CASSLIWASGSNEQFF
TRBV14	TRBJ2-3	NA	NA	TGTGCCAGCAGCATAACAAGAGATACGCAGTATTTT	CASSITRDTQYF
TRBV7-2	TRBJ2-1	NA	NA	TGTGCCAGCAGCTTAGATGGGCTCACCAACAATGAGCAGTTCTTC	CASSLDGLTNNEQFF
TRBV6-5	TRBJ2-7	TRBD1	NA	TGTGCCAGCAGTTACCCGGGACAGGGCGAGCAGTACTTC	CASSYPGQGEQYF
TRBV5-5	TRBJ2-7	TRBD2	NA	TGTGCCAGCAATACTAGCGGGAGGGAAAGCTCCTACGAGCAGTACTTC	CASNTSGRESSYEQYF
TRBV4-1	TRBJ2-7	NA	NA	TGCGCCAGCAGCCCCGGGCCGAGGGGCGAGACGTCCTACGAGCAGTACTTC	CASSPGPRGETSYEQYF
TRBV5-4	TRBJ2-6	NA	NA	TGTGCCAGCAGCCCACGAGTAGGAGGGGGGGCCAACGTCCTGACTTTC	CASSPRVGGGANVLTF
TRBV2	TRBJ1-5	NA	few	TGTGCCAGCAGTCCAGGACAGCGAGATCAGCCCCAGCATTTT	CASSPGQRDQPQHF
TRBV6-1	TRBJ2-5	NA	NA	TGTGCCAGCAGTGAATATGGAGGGACCCAGTACTTC	CASSEYGGTQYF
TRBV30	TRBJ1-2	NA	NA	TGTGCCTGGAGTGCTGGAGGTCCCTATGGCTACACCTTC	CAWSAGGPYGYTF
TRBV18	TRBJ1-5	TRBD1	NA	TGTGCCAGCTCATCGGGACAGGGTAGAAGTGGGACCCAGCATTTT	CASSSGQGRSGTQHF
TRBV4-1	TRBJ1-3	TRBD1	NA	TGCGCCAGCAGCGCGACAGGGGGAGGAAACACCATATATTTT	CASSATGGGNTIYF
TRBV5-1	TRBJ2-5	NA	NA	TGCGCCAGCAGCCAACCCAGGGGGGGAGAGACCCAGTACTTC	CASSQPRGGETQYF
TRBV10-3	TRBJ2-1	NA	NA	TGTGCCATCAACCGGGCCTCCTACAATGAGCAGTTCTTC	CAINRASYNEQFF
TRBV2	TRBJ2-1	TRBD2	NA	TGTGCCAGCAGGGACACTAGCGGAAAATTCAATGAGCAGTTCTTC	CASRDTSGKFNEQFF
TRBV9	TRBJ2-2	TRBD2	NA	TGTGCCAGCAGCGTAGCGGGGAGGGATATCGGGGAGCTGTTTTTT	CASSVAGRDIGELFF
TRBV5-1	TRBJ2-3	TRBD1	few	TGCGCCAGCAGTTTCAGGACAGGGAGGATTTTGACAGATACGCAGTATTTT	CASSFRTGRILTDTQYF
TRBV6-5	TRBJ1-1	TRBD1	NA	TGTGCCAGCATAACCGGGACAGGGGGGTCAGCTTTCTTT	CASITGTGGSAFF
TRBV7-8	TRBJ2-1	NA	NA	TGTGCCAGCAACTCCCCCCGGGGAGAGCAGTTCTTC	CASNSPRGEQFF
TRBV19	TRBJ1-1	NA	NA	TGTGCCAGTAGTGATTATGACAGCATGAACACTGAAGCTTTCTTT	CASSDYDSMNTEAFF
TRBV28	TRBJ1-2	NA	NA	TGTGCCAGCAGTTCTCCCCGGGCAGGGGTGTATGGCTACACCTTC	CASSSPRAGVYGYTF
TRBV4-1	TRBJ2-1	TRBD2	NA	TGCGCCAGCAGCCAAGATCGGACTAGCAGGGCCAATGAGCAGTTCTTC	CASSQDRTSRANEQFF
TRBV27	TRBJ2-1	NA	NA	TGTGCCAGCAGTCTCCTTATCCCCCCCGACAATGAGCAGTTCTTC	CASSLLIPPDNEQFF
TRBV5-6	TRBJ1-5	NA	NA	TGTGCCAGCAGCTTCTGGGGACGGAAATATCAGCCCCAGCATTTT	CASSFWGRKYQPQHF
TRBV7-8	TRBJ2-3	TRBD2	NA	TGTGCCAGCAAGTTACTAGCGGGAAGGACAGATACGCAGTATTTT	CASKLLAGRTDTQYF
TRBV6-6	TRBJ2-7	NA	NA	TGTGCCAGCAGTCTCCCGGGCTACGAGCAGTACTTC	CASSLPGYEQYF
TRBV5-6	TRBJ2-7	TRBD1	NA	TGTGCCAGCAGCTTGGGGGACAGGGGCTACGAGCAGTACTTC	CASSLGDRGYEQYF
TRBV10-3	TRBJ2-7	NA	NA	TGTGCCATCAGTGAACCGGAGGGGACTCTCCAGCAGTACTTC	CAISEPEGTLQQYF
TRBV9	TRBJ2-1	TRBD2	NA	TGTGCCAGCAGCCCTAGCGGGAGGCCCAACAATGAGCAGTTCTTC	CASSPSGRPNNEQFF
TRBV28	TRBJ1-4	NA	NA	TGTGCCAGCAGTCAACCTCTGGGGGGGGAAAAACTGTTTTTT	CASSQPLGGEKLFF
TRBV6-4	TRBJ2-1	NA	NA	TGTGCCAGCAGTGTATTTATGGGGTCCTACAATGAGCAGTTCTTC	CASSVFMGSYNEQFF
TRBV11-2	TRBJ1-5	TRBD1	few	TGTGCCAGCAGCGAGGACAGGGGTCAGCCCCAGCATTTT	CASSEDRGQPQHF
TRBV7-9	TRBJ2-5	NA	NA	TGTGCCAGCAGCTTAGGTTACGAGACCCAGTACTTC	CASSLGYETQYF
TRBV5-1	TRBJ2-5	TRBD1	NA	TGCGCCAGCAGCTTGCAAACAGGGGGTGATGAGACCCAGTACTTC	CASSLQTGGDETQYF
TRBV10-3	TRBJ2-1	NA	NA	TGTGCCATCACCGAGGGGGAGTTCTACAATGAGCAGTTCTTC	CAITEGEFYNEQFF
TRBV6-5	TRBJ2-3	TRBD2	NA	TGTGCCAGCAGTTACCTAGCGGGAGAGCATACGCAGTATTTT	CASSYLAGEHTQYF
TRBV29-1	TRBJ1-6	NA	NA	TGCAGCGTTAGGACGGGGAACTATAATTCACCCCTCCACTTT	CSVRTGNYNSPLHF
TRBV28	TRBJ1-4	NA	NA	TGTGCCAGCAGTCCCGACAGTCAGGATGAAAAACTGTTTTTT	CASSPDSQDEKLFF
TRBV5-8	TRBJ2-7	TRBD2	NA	TGTGCCAGCAGCTTGTTAGGTGGGAGGGCAATTTCCTACGAGCAGTACTTC	CASSLLGGRAISYEQYF
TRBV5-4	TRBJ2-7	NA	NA	TGTGCCAGCAGCTTGGATGGGCAAGAGCAGTACTTC	CASSLDGQEQYF
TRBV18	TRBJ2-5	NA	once	TGTGCCAGCTCTCTCCAAGAGACCCAGTACTTC	CASSLQETQYF
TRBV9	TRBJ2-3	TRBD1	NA	TGTGCCAGCAGTCAGCGACAGGGGGCTACAACAGATACGCAGTATTTT	CASSQRQGATTDTQYF
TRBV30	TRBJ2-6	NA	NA	TGTGCCTGGAGGCAGCAGGGAGCTGGGGCCAACGTCCTGACTTTC	CAWRQQGAGANVLTF
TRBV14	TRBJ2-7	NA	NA	TGTGCCAGCAGCCAAGTTGGAATAAGCTCCTACGAGCAGTACTTC	CASSQVGISSYEQYF
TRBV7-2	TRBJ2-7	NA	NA	TGTGCCAGCAGCTTTACAGGTTTCGAGCAGTACTTC	CASSFTGFEQYF